This T cell receptor (beta chain) was documented in a study of blood T cells in healthy people across ages. The study, taken as a whole, reports: When set beside aged donors, long-lived donors presented more naive CD4+ cells and higher diversity.

For this clonotype: Its specificity is unknown.

Germline trimming cut 2 bases from V and 1 base from J; bases unmatched to any gene: 8. The CDR3 is made up of 16 amino acids. Per germline, CDR1 SGHRS and CDR2 YFSETQ. The authors ran a second PCR of 7 to 11 cycles using a sample-barcoded 5' primer and a J-beta primer mix. TCRdb itself ran the 5' RACE reads through MiXCR, one entry per CDR3 protein. The sample has around 1.1 million distinct CDR3 sequences; 30% to 40% are singletons. This chain links TRBV5-1 with TRBJ1-1, with 7 bases matching TRBD1. The sample was blood. The source of this sequence is a man between 18 and 29 years old in good health. The CDR3 spells CASSFSPGQTNTEAFF. The CDR3 region has the DNA TGCGCCAGCAGCTTCAGTCCGGGACAGACGAACACTGAAGCTTTCTTT.